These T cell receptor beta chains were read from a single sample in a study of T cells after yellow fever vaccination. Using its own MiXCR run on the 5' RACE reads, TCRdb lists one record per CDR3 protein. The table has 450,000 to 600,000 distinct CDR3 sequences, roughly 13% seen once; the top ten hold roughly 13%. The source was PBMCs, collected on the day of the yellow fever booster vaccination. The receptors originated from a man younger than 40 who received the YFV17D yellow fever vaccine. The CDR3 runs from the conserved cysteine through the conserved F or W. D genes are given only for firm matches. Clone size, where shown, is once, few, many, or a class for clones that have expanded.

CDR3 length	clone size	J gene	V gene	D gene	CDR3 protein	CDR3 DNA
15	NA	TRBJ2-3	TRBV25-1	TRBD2	CASSALTSFTDTQYF	TGTGCCAGCAGTGCTTTGACTAGCTTCACAGATACGCAGTATTTT
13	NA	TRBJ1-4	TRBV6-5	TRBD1	CASSYAGGEKLFF	TGTGCCAGCAGTTACGCAGGGGGTGAAAAACTGTTTTTT
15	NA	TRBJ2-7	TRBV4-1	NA	CASSLPGTPSYEQYF	TGCGCCAGCAGCCTCCCCGGGACACCCTCCTACGAGCAGTACTTC
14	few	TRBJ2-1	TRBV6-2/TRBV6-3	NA	CASVRAGTYNEQFF	TGTGCCAGCGTACGGGCAGGAACCTACAATGAGCAGTTCTTC
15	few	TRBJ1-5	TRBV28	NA	CASSLPDRSRWPQHF	TGTGCCAGCAGTTTACCGGATCGTTCTCGATGGCCCCAGCATTTT
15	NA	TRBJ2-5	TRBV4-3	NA	CASSQTGSGAETQYF	TGCGCCAGCAGCCAAACAGGGTCGGGGGCAGAGACCCAGTACTTC
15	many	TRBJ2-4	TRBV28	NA	CASSSTGGASNIQYF	TGTGCCAGCAGTTCGACGGGGGGCGCGTCGAACATTCAGTACTTC
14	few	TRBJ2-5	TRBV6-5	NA	CASSYPDGQETQYF	TGTGCCAGCAGTTACCCGGACGGACAAGAGACCCAGTACTTC
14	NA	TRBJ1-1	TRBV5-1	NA	CASSLLDWNDEAFF	TGCGCCAGCAGCTTGCTCGACTGGAACGATGAAGCTTTCTTT
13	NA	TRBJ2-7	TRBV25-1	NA	CASSATVRYEQYF	TGTGCCAGCAGTGCGACGGTACGCTACGAGCAGTACTTC